One sample yielded the 30 T cell receptor beta chains listed below, sequenced in a study of T cell responses to AZD1222 COVID-19 vaccine. Clones were sequenced by immunoSEQ multiplex PCR, and TCRdb holds only the in-frame ones, with some missing. The data hold 100,000 to 130,000 clones, with roughly 84% observed a single time. The specimen was peripheral blood, collected on day 0 of AZD1222 vaccination. Receptors were obtained from an adult in good health.

The chain carries TRBV27 and TRBJ2-3; 7 nucleotides align to TRBD1. Germline CDR1 MNHEY, CDR2 SMNVEV (reference sequence). The CDR3 has 15 residues. V was pared by 0 bases and J by 6 bases, with 6 bases of the junction left unmatched. Here the CDR3 reads CASSLSPQGWDTQYF. As DNA, the CDR3 is TGTGCCAGCAGTTTATCCCCACAGGGGTGGGATACGCAGTATTTT.

Only a few counts were recorded for this clone. This chain connects TRBV5-1 to TRBJ2-1; 11 bases line up with TRBD2. Germline V gene lookup returns CDR1 SGHRS and CDR2 YFSETQ. Trimming cost V 1 base and J 0 bases; bases outside gene matches: 0. This CDR3 comprises 16 residues. The CDR3 bases are TGCGCCAGCAGCTTGCTAGCGGGGGGCTCCTACAATGAGCAGTTCTTC. This translates into CASSLLAGGSYNEQFF.

The chain is built from TRBV12-3 or TRBV12-4 and TRBJ1-4, with D possibly being TRBD1 (6 bases). The CDR3 runs 13 residues. V dropped 3 bases and J dropped 8 bases, with 10 bases sitting between them. CDR3 nucleotide sequence: TGTGCCAGCAGTTTTCTCCAGGGGGAAAAACTGTTTTTT. It yields the protein CASSFLQGEKLFF.

The rearrangement links TRBV18 to TRBJ1-4, with D possibly TRBD1 on 5 matching bases. The CDR3 has 14 residues. Germline CDR1 and CDR2: KGHSH and LQKENI. Trimming took off 4 bases at V and 1 base at J, with 7 bases between the two ends. CDR3 sequence reads: CASSLRGTNEKLFF. DNA for the CDR3: TGTGCCAGCTCACTGAGGGGAACTAATGAAAAACTGTTTTTT.

Here the CDR3 DNA reads TGTGCCAGCAGCCGTTCGGGAACCCGAATTGAAAAACTGTTTTTT. This sequence encodes CASSRSGTRIEKLFF. The chain couples TRBV14 to TRBJ1-4; D gene ambiguous. This CDR3 is 15 amino acids long. Between the trimmed V and J ends, which lost 4 bases and 7 bases, there was a span of 16 bases. The V gene's germline CDR1 is SGHDN and CDR2 FVKESK.

The chain joins TRBV5-1 to TRBJ1-3, with TRBD1 as a possible D gene (5 bases). Trimming left V 6 bases short and J 3 bases short, with 16 bases between. Looked up from germline, CDR1 is SGHRS and CDR2 is YFSETQ. The CDR3 is made up of 15 amino acids. CDR3 sequence reads: CASTTDSLDGNTIYF. DNA for the CDR3: TGCGCCAGCACCACCGACAGCCTCGATGGAAACACCATATATTTT.

The chain couples TRBV30 to TRBJ1-5; D is possibly TRBD1 (6 bases). Trimming took off 0 bases at V and 6 bases at J, with 9 bases between the two ends. Germline values: CDR1 GTSNPN, CDR2 SVGIG (reference sequence). The CDR3 is made up of 13 amino acids. This CDR3 reads CAWSVRGPQPQHF. For the CDR3, the DNA is TGTGCCTGGAGTGTTCGGGGGCCTCAGCCCCAGCATTTT.

The chain carries TRBV28 and TRBJ1-6; no firm D call. This CDR3 comprises 14 residues. V shed 3 bases and J shed 4 bases, with 7 bases lying between them. Per germline, CDR1 MDHEN and CDR2 SYDVKM. CDR3 in DNA: TGTGCCAGCAGTTTGTCGCAATATAATTCACCCCTCCACTTT. Translated, it gives CASSLSQYNSPLHF.

The V and J genes are TRBV28 and TRBJ1-1; D gene unclear. Germline CDR1 reads MDHEN; CDR2 reads SYDVKM. The CDR3 loop spans 11 amino acids. Trimming took 6 bases from V and 7 from J, leaving 9 bases between them. Here the CDR3 reads CASRIRSEAFF. DNA for the CDR3: TGTGCCAGCAGGATCCGCAGTGAAGCTTTCTTT.

The chain has TRBV12-3 or TRBV12-4 and TRBJ2-4, with D possibly being TRBD1 (5 bases). The V end was cut by 5 bases, the J end by 9 bases, with 11 bases between. This CDR3 has 12 residues. For the CDR3, the DNA is TGTGCCAGCAGTCCTACAGGTAGCATTCAGTACTTC. Amino acids: CASSPTGSIQYF.

The sample holds a few counts of this clone. The chain combines TRBV5-5 with TRBJ1-6, with 8 bases fitting TRBD1. CDR3 size: 15 residues. CDR1 and CDR2 from the germline V gene are SGHKS and YYEKEE (reference sequence). Trimming at V came to 4 bases and at J to 7 bases, leaving 7 bases not matched to a gene. CDR3 coding DNA: TGTGCCAGCAGCCTCCGACAGGGGTACAATTCACCCCTCCACTTT. Its translation is CASSLRQGYNSPLHF. The complete variable domain, with remaining parts taken from reference TRBV5-5 and TRBJ1-6, reads DAGVTQSPTHLIKTRGQQVTLRCSPISGHKSVSWYQQVLGQGPQFIFQYYEKEERGRGNFPDRFSARQFPNYSSELNVNALLLGDSALYLCASSLRQGYNSPLHFGNGTRLTVT.

Comment on this clone: Other DNA sequences of this sample code for an identical CDR3. This chain uses TRBV11-3 with TRBJ1-1; D perhaps matches TRBD1 (5 bases). Looked up from germline, CDR1 is SGHNT and CDR2 is YENEEA. V was shortened by 2 bases and J by 1 base, with 8 bases between the two germline ends. The CDR3 extends over 14 amino acids. The CDR3 protein is CASSLSGGNTEAFF. CDR3 bases: TGTGCCAGCAGCTTATCCGGGGGGAACACTGAAGCTTTCTTT.

This sequence joins TRBV25-1 and TRBJ1-5; weak D call: TRBD1 (5 bases). Germline values: CDR1 MGHDK, CDR2 SYGVNS. This CDR3 contains 14 residues. V shed 1 base and J shed 5 bases, with 9 bases lying between them. CDR3 DNA sequence: TGTGCCAGCAGTGAATTCGGGGGGGATCAGCCCCAGCATTTT. This sequence encodes CASSEFGGDQPQHF.

The rearrangement uses TRBV21-1 and TRBJ2-2; the D call of TRBD1 is as the table states it, not checked on the DNA. TRBV21-1 is labeled a pseudogene. CDR3 length: 16 amino acids. CDR3: CASSKVGQGWAGELFF. The CDR3 nucleotides are TGTGCCAGCAGCAAAGTAGGACAGGGTTGGGCCGGGGAGCTGTTTTTT.

The V call is TRBV7-2, the J call TRBJ2-5; no clear D. Germline CDR1 and CDR2: SGHTA and FQGNSA. The CDR3 has 15 residues. Deletions cut 5 bases from V and 1 base from J, with 14 bases between. CDR3 nucleotides: TGTGCCAGCAGCCCCACTGGGATAGCCCAAGAGACCCAGTACTTC. It yields the protein CASSPTGIAQETQYF. The whole variable domain, filled in from reference TRBV7-2 and TRBJ2-5, reads GAGVSQSPSNKVTEKGKDVELRCDPISGHTALYWYRQSLGQGLEFLIYFQGNSAPDKSGLPSDRFSAERTGGSVSTLTIQRTQQEDSAVYLCASSPTGIAQETQYFGPGTRLLVL.

This clone was seen more than once but under ten times. This sequence joins TRBV5-1 and TRBJ1-2, with a tentative D call TRBD1 (5 bases). V was pared by 0 bases and J by 8 bases, with 11 bases between. The CDR3 length is 13 residues. The germline V gene encodes CDR1 SGHRS and CDR2 YFSETQ. The CDR3 nucleotides are TGCGCCAGCAGCTTGGCTTCAGGGCAGGGCTACACCTTC. Its translation is CASSLASGQGYTF. Full variable domain (rest looked up from reference TRBV5-1 and TRBJ1-2): KAGVTQTPRYLIKTRGQQVTLSCSPISGHRSVSWYQQTPGQGLQFLFEYFSETQRNKGNFPGRFSGRQFSNSRSEMNVSTLELGDSALYLCASSLASGQGYTFGSGTRLTVV.

This CDR3 is CAISESSQNSQYF. DNA for the CDR3: TGTGCCATCAGTGAGTCGAGTCAGAACTCTCAGTACTTC. V gene TRBV10-3 combines with J gene TRBJ2-7; D uncertain. The V end lost 0 bases, the J end lost 10 bases, and 13 bases lay between the germline ends. Germline V gene sequence: CDR1 ENHRY, CDR2 SYGVKD. The CDR3 loop spans 13 amino acids.

V is TRBV15 and J is TRBJ2-3; possibly TRBD2 for D (6 bases). This CDR3 spans 17 amino acids. V lost 4 bases and J lost 5, with 22 bases in between. CDR1 is LNHNV and CDR2 is YYDKDF in the germline V gene (reference sequence). CDR3 sequence (DNA): TGTGCCACCAGCAACCCCGGGACTGCGCGGGGCGTAGATACGCAGTATTTT. Translating gives CATSNPGTARGVDTQYF.

The genes are TRBV5-1 and TRBJ1-6; 7 bases line up with TRBD1. The CDR3 sequence is 16 residues long. Germline V lookup: CDR1 SGHRS, CDR2 YFSETQ. V lost 8 bases to trimming and J lost 0 bases; unmatched junction nucleotides: 8. CDR3 in amino acids: CASEGQSISYNSPLHF. CDR3 nucleotide sequence: TGCGCCAGTGAGGGACAGTCAATCTCCTATAATTCACCCCTCCACTTT. The whole variable domain, filled in from reference TRBV5-1 and TRBJ1-6, reads KAGVTQTPRYLIKTRGQQVTLSCSPISGHRSVSWYQQTPGQGLQFLFEYFSETQRNKGNFPGRFSGRQFSNSRSEMNVSTLELGDSALYLCASEGQSISYNSPLHFGNGTRLTVT.

The chain recombines TRBV6-5 with TRBJ1-2, with D unclear. The CDR3 consists of 13 residues. Trimming shortened V by 2 bases and J by 1 base, and 5 bases separated the two germline ends. Germline loops: CDR1 MNHEY, CDR2 SVGAGI. The CDR3 sequence is CASSYRSNYGYTF. CDR3 sequence (DNA): TGTGCCAGCAGTTACCGGAGTAACTATGGCTACACCTTC.

This clone came up once. This chain uses TRBV10-1 with TRBJ2-7, with D possibly TRBD2 on 5 matching bases. The CDR3 length is 15 residues. The V and J ends lost 0 bases and 10 bases respectively, with 19 bases between them. Germline V gives CDR1 WNHNN, CDR2 SYGVQD (reference sequence). CDR3 region: CASSESRARNPRQYF. CDR3 nucleotide sequence: TGCGCCAGCAGTGAGTCGAGGGCCCGAAACCCACGTCAGTACTTC.

CDR3: CAIRVSGGNYEQYF. The CDR3 DNA follows: TGTGCCATCAGAGTTTCGGGGGGAAACTACGAGCAGTACTTC. This chain connects TRBV10-3 to TRBJ2-7; 7 nucleotides match TRBD2. The CDR3 contains 14 residues. The germline V gene encodes CDR1 ENHRY and CDR2 SYGVKD. The ends lost 6 bases at V and 3 bases at J; junction bases unmatched: 8.

The chain is built from TRBV5-8 and TRBJ2-6, with D unresolved. Germline CDR1 and CDR2: SGHTS and YDEGEE. V was pared by 0 bases and J by 0 bases, with 7 bases between. The CDR3 runs to 16 residues. The CDR3 bases are TGTGCCAGCAGCTTGGCGGCATACTCTGGGGCCAACGTCCTGACTTTC. It encodes CASSLAAYSGANVLTF.

CDR3 bases: TGTGCCAGCAGGGCGACTGAGGTGGCTGAAGCTTTCTTT. Its protein is CASRATEVAEAFF. The chain couples TRBV12-3 or TRBV12-4 to TRBJ1-1, with D hard to call. Trimming took off 6 bases at V and 6 bases at J, with 14 bases between the two ends. The CDR3 length is 13 residues.

The rearrangement links TRBV2 to TRBJ1-1, with 8 bases matching TRBD1. The CDR3 runs to 14 residues. V lost 7 bases to trimming and J lost 3 bases; unmatched junction nucleotides: 7. Germline V CDR1 and CDR2: SNHLY, FYNNEI. CDR3 nucleotide sequence: TGTGCCAGCACCTGGACAGGGAGGGACACTGAAGCTTTCTTT. Its protein product is CASTWTGRDTEAFF. Supplemented by reference TRBV2 and TRBJ1-1, the full variable domain reads EPEVTQTPSHQVTQMGQEVILRCVPISNHLYFYWYRQILGQKVEFLVSFYNNEISEKSEIFDDQFSVERPDGSNFTLKIRSTKLEDSAMYFCASTWTGRDTEAFFGQGTRLTVV.

The V gene is TRBV30, the J gene TRBJ2-5; D might be TRBD2 (7 bases). Trimming removed 3 bases from V and 1 base from J, with 15 bases in between. Germline-derived CDR1 and CDR2 are GTSNPN and SVGIG (reference sequence). This CDR3 region has 15 residues. CDR3 sequence: CAWRRGGGAQETQYF. Written as DNA, the CDR3 is TGTGCCTGGAGACGGGGTGGGGGGGCCCAAGAGACCCAGTACTTC.

The rearrangement uses TRBV5-1 and TRBJ2-1; TRBD2 aligns across 12 bases. CDR1 SGHRS and CDR2 YFSETQ come from the germline V gene. The CDR3 extends over 15 amino acids. The V segment lost 4 bases and the J segment 9 bases; nucleotides outside the gene matches: 8. The CDR3 DNA sequence: TGCGCCAGCAGCCCTAGCGGGGGGGTCCGGGCTGAGCAGTTCTTC. It specifies CASSPSGGVRAEQFF.

The CDR3 bases are TGCGCCAGCAGTGACCCCCCTGGACAGGGAGCTGAAGCTTTCTTT. It specifies CASSDPPGQGAEAFF. The rearrangement links TRBV10-2 to TRBJ1-1; TRBD1 matches at 8 bases. This CDR3 has 15 residues. Per germline, CDR1 WSHSY and CDR2 SAAADI. The V segment lost 3 bases and the J segment 6 bases; nucleotides outside the gene matches: 9.

The J gene is TRBJ1-3, the V gene TRBV6-5; no firm D call. Germline assignment: CDR1 MNHEY and CDR2 SVGAGI. The CDR3 extends over 14 amino acids. The V end was cut by 6 bases, the J end by 0 bases, with 9 bases between. CDR3 DNA: TGTGCCAGCAGCCCGGGTAGCTCTGGAAACACCATATATTTT. Encoded protein: CASSPGSSGNTIYF.

V and J are TRBV6-5 and TRBJ2-2; TRBD1 matches 11 bases. Germline V CDR1 and CDR2: MNHEY, SVGAGI. The CDR3 length is 15 residues. The V segment lost 5 bases and the J segment 4 bases; nucleotides outside the gene matches: 3. DNA of the CDR3: TGTGCCAGCAGTCGCGGGACAGGGGGCACCGGGGAGCTGTTTTTT. Amino acids: CASSRGTGGTGELFF.